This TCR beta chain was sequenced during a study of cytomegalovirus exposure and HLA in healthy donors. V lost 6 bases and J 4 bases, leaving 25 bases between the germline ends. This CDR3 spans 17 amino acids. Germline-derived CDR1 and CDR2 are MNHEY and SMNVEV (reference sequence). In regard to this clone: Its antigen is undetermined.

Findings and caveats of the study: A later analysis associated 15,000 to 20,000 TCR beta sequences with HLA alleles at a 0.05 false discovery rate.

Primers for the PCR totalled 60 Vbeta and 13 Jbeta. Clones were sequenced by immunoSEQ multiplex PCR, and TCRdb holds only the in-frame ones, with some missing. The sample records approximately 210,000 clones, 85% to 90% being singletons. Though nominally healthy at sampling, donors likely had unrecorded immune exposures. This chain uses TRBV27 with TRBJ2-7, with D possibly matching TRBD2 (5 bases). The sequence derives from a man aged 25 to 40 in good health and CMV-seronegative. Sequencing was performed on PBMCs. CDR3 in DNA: TGTGCCAGCAGGCCCCTAGCTAAGGACCTATCAGGATACGAGCAGTACTTC. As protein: CASRPLAKDLSGYEQYF.